What follows are 14 T cell receptor beta chains derived from one specimen sequenced in a study of blood T cell repertoires in COVID-19. The method was immunoSEQ multiplex PCR; TCRdb's version includes in-frame clones alone and lacks a portion of them. This table has 300,000 to 400,000 clones, just over 85% appearing once. Sequencing was performed on PBMCs or T cells enriched from blood (not recorded which). The receptor set was obtained from a woman in her thirties or forties with acute COVID-19.

The chain couples TRBV7-2 to TRBJ1-2, with D possibly TRBD1 on 5 matching bases. The CDR3 runs to 14 residues. Trimming pared 11 bases from V and 2 bases from J, leaving 18 bases between. The germline V gene has CDR1 SGHTA and CDR2 FQGNSA. The DNA for the CDR3 is TGTGCCGGCGGGACGGACGACCGAAACTATGGCTACACCTTC. Its translation is CAGGTDDRNYGYTF. Variable domain in full (rest from reference TRBV7-2 and TRBJ1-2): GAGVSQSPSNKVTEKGKDVELRCDPISGHTALYWYRQSLGQGLEFLIYFQGNSAPDKSGLPSDRFSAERTGGSVSTLTIQRTQQEDSAVYLCAGGTDDRNYGYTFGSGTRLTVV.

The CDR3 region is CASSRTGDTEAFF. CDR3 coding DNA: TGTGCCAGCAGTCGGACAGGGGACACTGAAGCTTTCTTT. This chain connects TRBV6-5 to TRBJ1-1, with 9 bases identical to TRBD1. This CDR3 has 13 residues. The ends lost 5 bases at V and 3 bases at J; junction bases unmatched: 1. Germline CDR1 MNHEY, CDR2 SVGAGI.

The chain combines TRBV7-2 with TRBJ2-1; 8 bases line up with TRBD2. Germline-derived CDR1 and CDR2 are SGHTA and FQGNSA. The CDR3 is made up of 17 amino acids. After removal of 0 bases from V and 9 bases from J, the junction contained 13 bases not matched to a gene. The CDR3 spells CASSLAAAGDRGGEQFF. The DNA of the CDR3 is TGTGCCAGCAGCTTAGCGGCAGCGGGAGATCGGGGGGGTGAGCAGTTCTTC. Supplemented by reference TRBV7-2 and TRBJ2-1, the full variable domain reads GAGVSQSPSNKVTEKGKDVELRCDPISGHTALYWYRQSLGQGLEFLIYFQGNSAPDKSGLPSDRFSAERTGGSVSTLTIQRTQQEDSAVYLCASSLAAAGDRGGEQFFGPGTRLTVL.

V usage is TRBV12-3 or TRBV12-4 and J usage is TRBJ1-2; 7 nucleotides match TRBD1. The CDR3 has 13 amino acids. Trimming took 6 bases from V and 8 from J; bases not matched to a gene: 9. As DNA, the CDR3 is TGTGCCAGCAGCCCACGGGACAGTTCAGGCTACACCTTC. Amino acids: CASSPRDSSGYTF.

The chain has TRBV7-2 and TRBJ2-3; the match to TRBD1 covers 8 bases. This CDR3 has 14 amino acids. With 2 bases clipped from V and 4 bases from J, the junction kept 2 bases outside the gene matches. Germline CDR1 reads SGHTA; CDR2 reads FQGNSA. The CDR3 coding sequence is TGTGCCAGCAGCTTACAGACAGGGGCAGATACGCAGTATTTT. The encoded protein is CASSLQTGADTQYF. Complete variable domain (other parts from reference TRBV7-2 and TRBJ2-3): GAGVSQSPSNKVTEKGKDVELRCDPISGHTALYWYRQSLGQGLEFLIYFQGNSAPDKSGLPSDRFSAERTGGSVSTLTIQRTQQEDSAVYLCASSLQTGADTQYFGPGTRLTVL.

The CDR3 DNA reads as TGTGCCAGCAGACTAGCGGGAGGGCTCAATGAGCAGTTCTTC. Amino acids: CASRLAGGLNEQFF. The V gene is TRBV27, the J gene TRBJ2-1, with 13 bases aligning to TRBD2. The V gene end was trimmed by 6 bases and the J gene end by 6 bases; junction bases not matched to a gene: 2. The germline V gene has CDR1 MNHEY and CDR2 SMNVEV (reference sequence). This CDR3 is 14 amino acids long.

This rearrangement joins TRBV27 to TRBJ1-1; 10 nucleotides match TRBD1. CDR3 length: 17 residues. CDR1 and CDR2 from the germline V gene are MNHEY and SMNVEV (reference sequence). After removal of 6 bases from V and 4 bases from J, the junction contained 14 bases not matched to a gene. The CDR3 region has the DNA TGTGCCAGCAGCCAGCGGGACAGGGGTTCTAAAGGCACTGAAGCTTTCTTT. This encodes CASSQRDRGSKGTEAFF.

The chain combines TRBV7-9 with TRBJ1-6; TRBD1 aligns across 9 bases. Germline CDR1 and CDR2: SEHNR and FQNEAQ (reference sequence). The J segment lost 5 bases and the V segment lost 7 bases, leaving 9 bases of the junction unmatched. This CDR3 contains 16 residues. The CDR3, as DNA: TGTGCCAGCACCAAGACAGGGGGTAAGAATAATTCACCCCTCCACTTT. Its protein product is CASTKTGGKNNSPLHF.

V is TRBV6-5 and J is TRBJ2-5; 9 positions agree with TRBD2. The junction had 3 bases not matched to a gene; V was cut back by 6 bases and J by 1 base. From germline, CDR1 is MNHEY and CDR2 SVGAGI. The CDR3 length is 14 residues. The CDR3, as DNA: TGTGCCAGCAGAGGCGGGGGGGGCCAAGAGACCCAGTACTTC. Encoded protein: CASRGGGGQETQYF.

The CDR3 bases are TGTGCCAGCAGCCCCCGGGGACAGGGGTTTGGAGAGACCCAGTACTTC. It encodes CASSPRGQGFGETQYF. The genes are TRBV7-3 and TRBJ2-5; TRBD1 agrees at 10 bases. CDR3 length: 16 amino acids. V dropped 5 bases and J dropped 4; count of bases not matched to a gene: 10. The germline V gene has CDR1 SGHTA and CDR2 FQGTGA.

This rearrangement joins TRBV7-9 to TRBJ1-2, with TRBD1 matching over 7 bases. The germline V gene encodes CDR1 SEHNR and CDR2 FQNEAQ (reference sequence). CDR3 length: 13 residues. J lost 8 bases, V lost 6 bases, and 9 bases had no gene match. The CDR3 is CASSLDRAEGYTF. As DNA, the CDR3 is TGTGCCAGCAGTCTCGACAGGGCGGAGGGCTACACCTTC.

This chain uses TRBV5-1 with TRBJ2-5; D remains unclear. This CDR3 comprises 12 residues. Looked up from germline, CDR1 is SGHRS and CDR2 is YFSETQ. Trimming shortened V by 4 bases and J by 0 bases, and 4 bases separated the two germline ends. The CDR3 DNA sequence: TGCGCCAGCAGCCCTCACCAAGAGACCCAGTACTTC. This gives the protein CASSPHQETQYF.

With regard to this clone: This sample also contains other DNA sequences that code for the same CDR3. The chain combines TRBV19 with TRBJ1-1; 8 bases align to TRBD1. The CDR3 totals 14 residues. Germline values: CDR1 LNHDA, CDR2 SQIVND (reference sequence). The V and J ends lost 6 bases and 1 base, in that order; junction bases with no gene match: 4. In nucleotides, the CDR3 is TGTGCCAGTAGCGCCGGGACAGGGAACACTGAAGCTTTCTTT. This gives the protein CASSAGTGNTEAFF. Based on the CDR3 plus reference TRBV19 and TRBJ1-1, the full variable domain is DGGITQSPKYLFRKEGQNVTLSCEQNLNHDAMYWYRQDPGQGLRLIYYSQIVNDFQKGDIAEGYSVSREKKESFPLTVTSAQKNPTAFYLCASSAGTGNTEAFFGQGTRLTVV.

The chain carries TRBV7-8 and TRBJ1-5; D gene uncertain. Germline-derived CDR1 and CDR2 are SGHVS and FQNEAQ. CDR3 length: 15 residues. V lost 5 bases and J 2 bases, leaving 13 bases between the germline ends. CDR3: CASSPRSVGNQPQHF. The CDR3, as DNA: TGTGCCAGCAGCCCACGGTCCGTTGGCAATCAGCCCCAGCATTTT.